This TCR beta chain originates from a study of shared clonotypes between healthy human individuals. For each subset, genomic DNA was distributed in equal portions over several immunoSEQ plates. Repertoires were generated with immunoSEQ multiplex PCR, while TCRdb's copy carries only in-frame clones and drops some. This table has 550,000 to 600,000 clones, 95% to 98% appearing once. With respect to this clone: This sample also contains other DNA sequences that code for the same CDR3.

CD8 cells regarded as naive lacked CD45RO, were positively chosen for CCR7, and omitted terminally differentiated effector memory CD45RA+ cells. This CDR3 contains 16 residues. After removal of 3 bases from V and 6 bases from J, the junction contained 7 bases not matched to a gene. Germline V gene sequence: CDR1 MNHNY, CDR2 SVGAGI (reference sequence). This sequence joins TRBV6-6 and TRBJ2-1; 11 bases line up with TRBD2. The source is a young man in good health. The sample comprised naive CD8+ T cells sorted from blood. As DNA, the CDR3 is TGTGCCAGCAGTTATTCTAGCGGGAGGTTCGGCAATGAGCAGTTCTTC. Translation: CASSYSSGRFGNEQFF.